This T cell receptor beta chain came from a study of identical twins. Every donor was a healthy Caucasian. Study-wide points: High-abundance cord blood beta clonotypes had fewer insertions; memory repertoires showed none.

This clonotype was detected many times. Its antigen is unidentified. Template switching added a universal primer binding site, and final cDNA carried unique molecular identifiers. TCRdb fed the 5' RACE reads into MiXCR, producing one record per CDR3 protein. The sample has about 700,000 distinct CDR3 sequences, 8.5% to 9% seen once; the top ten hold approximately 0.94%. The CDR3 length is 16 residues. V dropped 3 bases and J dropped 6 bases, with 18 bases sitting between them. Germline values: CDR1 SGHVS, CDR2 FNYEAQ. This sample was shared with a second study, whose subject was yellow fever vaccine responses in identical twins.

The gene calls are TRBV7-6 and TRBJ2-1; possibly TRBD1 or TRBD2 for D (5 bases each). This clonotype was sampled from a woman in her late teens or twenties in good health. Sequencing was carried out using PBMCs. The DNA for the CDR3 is TGTGCCAGCAGCTTTTATCAGGGACGGCCCGGCAATGAGCAGTTCTTC. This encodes CASSFYQGRPGNEQFF.